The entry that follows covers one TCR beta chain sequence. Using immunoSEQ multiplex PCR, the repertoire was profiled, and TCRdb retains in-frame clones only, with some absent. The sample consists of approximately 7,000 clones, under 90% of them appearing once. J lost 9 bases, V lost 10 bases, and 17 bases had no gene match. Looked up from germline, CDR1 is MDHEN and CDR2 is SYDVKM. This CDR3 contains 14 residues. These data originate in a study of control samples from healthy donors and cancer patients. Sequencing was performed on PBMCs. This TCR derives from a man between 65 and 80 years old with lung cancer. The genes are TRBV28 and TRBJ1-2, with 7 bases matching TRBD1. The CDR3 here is CATVIQGTSHRYTF. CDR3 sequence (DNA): TGTGCCACCGTGATACAGGGGACGTCACACCGCTACACCTTC.